A single sample is the source of the 20 T cell receptor beta chains below, sequenced in a study of CD4 T cells in relation to SARS-CoV-2 and coronaviruses. These receptors are not linked to any known antigen. Before the COVID-19 pandemic, during about 2011-2019, CD4+ T cells were taken from unexposed donors. Isolation of CD4+ T cells took place after around eleven days in culture. Method: immunoSEQ multiplex PCR; TCRdb's copy keeps in-frame clones and lacks some. Here the sample spans about 29,000 clones, roughly 78% being singletons. Sample: CD4+ T cells from PBMCs, cultured in vitro. Receptor source: a human donor in good health.

The chain combines TRBV4-3 with TRBJ1-3; D may be TRBD1 (6 bases). The V end lost 0 bases, the J end lost 0 bases, and 15 bases lay between the germline ends. The CDR3 runs to 18 residues. CDR1 is LGHNA and CDR2 is YSLEER in the germline V gene. The CDR3 nucleotides are TGCGCCAGCAGCCAAGATTATCTGGGGGCGTCCTCTGGAAACACCATATATTTT. Amino acids: CASSQDYLGASSGNTIYF.

The chain links TRBV7-9 to TRBJ2-3; D not resolved. Per germline, CDR1 SEHNR and CDR2 FQNEAQ (reference sequence). CDR3 size: 12 residues. The V end was cut by 4 bases, the J end by 4 bases, with 6 bases between. The CDR3 DNA follows: TGTGCCAGCAGCTCAATACCAGATACGCAGTATTTT. Encoded protein: CASSSIPDTQYF.

In this sample, this clone turned up once. This chain joins TRBV27 and TRBJ1-2; TRBD1 is a possible D gene (5 bases). The length of the CDR3 is 16 residues. Germline CDR1 reads MNHEY; CDR2 reads SMNVEV (reference sequence). V lost 6 bases and J 2 bases, leaving 19 bases between the germline ends. The CDR3 reads CASSAYPGRKNYGYTF. CDR3 sequence (DNA): TGTGCCAGCAGCGCATATCCGGGACGGAAGAACTATGGCTACACCTTC.

This chain uses TRBV6-2 or TRBV6-3 with TRBJ2-7; 12 bases are shared with TRBD2. Trimming took 4 bases from V and 2 from J; bases not matched to a gene: 6. The CDR3 is 16 residues long. The germline V gene has CDR1 MNHEY and CDR2 SVGEGT. The CDR3 reads CASSLTSGRSTYEQYF. CDR3 nucleotide sequence: TGTGCCAGCAGTTTGACTAGCGGGAGATCCACCTACGAGCAGTACTTC.

CDR3 amino acids: CASSMGTSGGSTDTQYF. The CDR3 DNA reads TGTGCCAGCAGCATGGGGACTAGCGGGGGGTCCACAGATACGCAGTATTTT. The gene calls are TRBV13 and TRBJ2-3, with 15 bases lining up with TRBD2. Trimming removed 5 bases from V and 2 bases from J; junction bases left unmatched: 5. Germline V lookup: CDR1 PRHDT, CDR2 FYEKMQ (reference sequence). The CDR3 is made up of 17 amino acids.

V and J are TRBV4-1 and TRBJ2-2, with TRBD2 matching over 11 bases. The CDR3 has 18 amino acids. V dropped 1 base and J dropped 7; count of bases not matched to a gene: 11. The germline V gene encodes CDR1 MGHRA and CDR2 YSYEKL. The CDR3 coding sequence is TGCGCCAGCAGCCAAGGGGGTTTAGCGGGGGGGCCGGTCGGGGAGCTGTTTTTT. This sequence encodes CASSQGGLAGGPVGELFF.

The gene calls are TRBV11-2 and TRBJ2-3; tentative D call: TRBD1 (7 bases). V was trimmed by 2 bases and J by 0 bases, leaving 12 bases between them. The CDR3 has 16 residues. Germline V lookup: CDR1 SGHAT, CDR2 FQNNGV. The CDR3 spells CASSLQSGGSTDTQYF. The CDR3 DNA is TGTGCCAGCAGCTTACAATCAGGGGGGAGCACAGATACGCAGTATTTT.

V and J are TRBV2 and TRBJ2-7, with 7 bases matching TRBD2. The CDR3 runs 12 residues. Looked up from germline, CDR1 is SNHLY and CDR2 is FYNNEI. Trimming cost V 3 bases and J 6 bases; bases outside gene matches: 2. The CDR3 reads CASSDGLGEQYF. The CDR3 region has the DNA TGTGCCAGCAGTGACGGACTAGGCGAGCAGTACTTC.

This rearrangement joins TRBV9 to TRBJ2-5; TRBD1 matches 8 bases. V trimming: 4 bases; J trimming: 7 bases; junction bases outside the gene matches: 9. The CDR3 is 14 amino acids. From germline, CDR1 is SGDLS and CDR2 YYNGEE. DNA of the CDR3: TGTGCCAGCAGCCTGACAGGGGAGAGAGTGACCCAGTACTTC. This sequence encodes CASSLTGERVTQYF.

V usage is TRBV19 and J usage is TRBJ2-7; TRBD1 matches at 8 bases. The V and J ends lost 4 bases and 7 bases, in that order; junction bases with no gene match: 3. The CDR3 is 12 residues long. The germline CDR1 and CDR2 sequences are LNHDA and SQIVND (reference sequence). The CDR3 DNA reads as TGTGCCAGTAGTACAGGGGGCATTGAGCAGTACTTC. This translates into CASSTGGIEQYF.

V and J are TRBV7-2 and TRBJ1-3; no firm D call. There are 15 residues in the CDR3. Trimming took 1 base from V and 0 from J, leaving 7 bases between them. From germline, CDR1 is SGHTA and CDR2 FQGNSA. CDR3 sequence: CASSLVADSGNTIYF. In nucleotides, the CDR3 is TGTGCCAGCAGCTTAGTGGCAGACTCTGGAAACACCATATATTTT.

This chain joins TRBV14 and TRBJ2-3; 11 bases are a match to TRBD2. This CDR3 has 18 residues. V trimming: 1 base; J trimming: 3 bases; junction bases outside the gene matches: 9. Germline V lookup: CDR1 SGHDN, CDR2 FVKESK. In nucleotides, the CDR3 is TGTGCCAGCAGCCAAGCCGGATTTAGGACTAGCGGGACAGATACGCAGTATTTT. As protein: CASSQAGFRTSGTDTQYF.

This chain connects TRBV5-1 to TRBJ2-7; TRBD1 aligns across 7 bases. Germline CDR1 is SGHRS and CDR2 is YFSETQ. CDR3 size: 16 residues. With 2 bases clipped from V and 0 bases from J, the junction kept 8 bases outside the gene matches. The CDR3 sequence is CASSFAPTGTSYEQYF. The DNA for the CDR3 is TGCGCCAGCAGCTTCGCCCCGACAGGGACCTCCTACGAGCAGTACTTC. The variable domain in full, with the rest retrieved from reference TRBV5-1 and TRBJ2-7, is KAGVTQTPRYLIKTRGQQVTLSCSPISGHRSVSWYQQTPGQGLQFLFEYFSETQRNKGNFPGRFSGRQFSNSRSEMNVSTLELGDSALYLCASSFAPTGTSYEQYFGPGTRLTVT.

In this sample, this clone turned up a few times. The V and J genes are TRBV12-3 or TRBV12-4 and TRBJ1-3; D remains unclear. This CDR3 is 12 amino acids long. V dropped 6 bases and J dropped 4 bases, with 7 bases sitting between them. The CDR3 nucleotides read TGTGCCAGCAGCCTCCTAGGAAACACCATATATTTT. Translating gives CASSLLGNTIYF.

The CDR3 is CASSARLRREDTQYF. The CDR3, as DNA: TGTGCCAGCAGCGCCCGGCTCAGAAGGGAAGATACGCAGTATTTT. The rearrangement uses TRBV9 and TRBJ2-3; D remains ambiguous. The length of the CDR3 is 15 residues. V dropped 3 bases and J dropped 5 bases, with 16 bases sitting between them. From germline, CDR1 is SGDLS and CDR2 YYNGEE.

The rearrangement joins TRBV5-1 to TRBJ1-2; a weak D match, TRBD1 (5 bases). CDR3 length: 13 residues. Germline V gives CDR1 SGHRS, CDR2 YFSETQ. Trimming pared 0 bases from V and 8 bases from J, leaving 11 bases between. CDR3 protein: CASSLEGAGGYTF. In nucleotides, the CDR3 is TGCGCCAGCAGCTTGGAAGGGGCAGGGGGCTACACCTTC.

The chain is built from TRBV30 and TRBJ2-7; 10 nucleotides align to TRBD2. With 2 bases clipped from V and 3 bases from J, the junction kept 4 bases outside the gene matches. The CDR3 extends over 14 amino acids. Germline V gives CDR1 GTSNPN, CDR2 SVGIG (reference sequence). DNA for the CDR3: TGTGCCTGGAGTCCGACTAGCGGGCTCTACGAGCAGTACTTC. It specifies CAWSPTSGLYEQYF. The full variable domain, its missing parts supplied by reference TRBV30 and TRBJ2-7, is SQTIHQWPATLVQPVGSPLSLECTVEGTSNPNLYWYRQAAGRGLQLLFYSVGIGQISSEVPQNLSASRPQDRQFILSSKKLLLSDSGFYLCAWSPTSGLYEQYFGPGTRLTVT.

Here the CDR3 reads CSARRSTEAFF. The DNA for the CDR3 is TGCAGCGCAAGGAGGAGTACTGAAGCTTTCTTT. The chain joins TRBV20-1 to TRBJ1-1; D not resolved. This CDR3 is 11 amino acids long. Germline CDR1 reads DFQATT; CDR2 reads SNEGSKA (reference sequence).

This chain links TRBV19 with TRBJ1-2; no firm D call. Trimming removed 1 base from V and 6 bases from J, with 9 bases in between. The CDR3 is 13 amino acids. The V gene's germline CDR1 is LNHDA and CDR2 SQIVND (reference sequence). In nucleotides, the CDR3 is TGTGCCAGTAGTATAGGGCAGTACGATGGCTACACCTTC. Protein sequence: CASSIGQYDGYTF.

This chain joins TRBV7-8 and TRBJ2-7, with TRBD1 as a possible D gene (6 bases). Germline CDR1 reads SGHVS; CDR2 reads FQNEAQ. Trimming shortened V by 4 bases and J by 6 bases, and 19 bases separated the two germline ends. This CDR3 contains 15 residues. CDR3 region: CASSSLGTNMGEQYF. In DNA, the CDR3 is TGTGCCAGCAGCTCCCTTGGGACAAACATGGGCGAGCAGTACTTC.